The rows below give T cell receptor beta chains drawn from one sample of a study of blood T cell repertoires in COVID-19. Profiled with immunoSEQ multiplex PCR; TCRdb holds only in-frame clones, not every one. Seen here are about 160,000 clones, 84% observed once, and the top ten hold nearly 8%. What was sequenced was PBMCs or T cells enriched from blood (not recorded which). Receptor source: a woman in her 50s who had recovered from COVID-19. The CDR3 runs from the conserved cysteine through the conserved F or W. A D gene is named only where the DNA matches it firmly. Only some rows state a clone size, as once, few, many or a class for expanded clones.

J,D,size,V,DNA,CDR3
TRBJ1-1,NA,few,TRBV10-3,TGTGCCATCATCTCAGCGGCGGTGTACACTGAAGCTTTCTTT,CAIISAAVYTEAFF
TRBJ1-6,TRBD1,few,TRBV7-8,TGTGCCAGCAGGACAGGGGTAGGGAATTCACCCCTCCACTTT,CASRTGVGNSPLHF
TRBJ1-5,NA,NA,TRBV3-1/TRBV3-2,TGTGCCAGCAGCCAAGATCTCGGTCAGCCCCAGCATTTT,CASSQDLGQPQHF
TRBJ1-1,NA,NA,TRBV29-1,TGCAGCGTGGCCACAGCCGCTTGGAACACTGAAGCTTTCTTT,CSVATAAWNTEAFF
TRBJ2-3,NA,NA,TRBV7-6,TGTGCCAGCAGCCGAAAGCGACAGGAACTCACAGATACGCAGTATTTT,CASSRKRQELTDTQYF
TRBJ1-1,NA,NA,TRBV2,TGTGCCAGCAGCCTACGGGGCCAGGGGACTGAAGCTTTCTTT,CASSLRGQGTEAFF
TRBJ2-7,TRBD1,NA,TRBV6-2/TRBV6-3,TGTGCCAGCAGTTCGGACAGGGGAAGATACGAGCAGTACTTC,CASSSDRGRYEQYF
TRBJ2-2,TRBD2,NA,TRBV6-5,TGTGCCAGCAGCCGGAGCGGGGACACCGGGGAGCTGTTTTTT,CASSRSGDTGELFF
TRBJ1-2,NA,NA,TRBV5-1,TGCGCCAGCAGCTTGGGACAGGCGAACTATGGCTACACCTTC,CASSLGQANYGYTF
TRBJ1-4,NA,NA,TRBV15,TGTGCCACCAGCAGAGATTTTTTGCGTCAAACTAATGAAAAACTGTTTTTT,CATSRDFLRQTNEKLFF
TRBJ2-1,TRBD2,NA,TRBV9,TGTGCCAGCAGCCCCGGAGGAGGGTCGAGCGGGAGCTCGTCCTACAATGAGCAGTTCTTC,CASSPGGGSSGSSSYNEQFF
TRBJ2-3,TRBD2,NA,TRBV6-2/TRBV6-3,TGTGCCAGCAGCCCGGGCGGGGGGCGGAGGACAGATACGCAGTATTTT,CASSPGGGRRTDTQYF
TRBJ1-1,NA,few,TRBV5-4,TGTGCCAGCAGCTTGCAGGGGAGTAGCACTGAAGCTTTCTTT,CASSLQGSSTEAFF
TRBJ2-7,TRBD2,NA,TRBV19,TGTGCCAGTAGTACGAAAGCGGGAACCTACGAGCAGTACTTC,CASSTKAGTYEQYF
TRBJ2-7,TRBD1,NA,TRBV28,TGTGCCAGCACTTCCGGGGGACAGGTGCGATTCTACGAGCAGTACTTC,CASTSGGQVRFYEQYF
TRBJ2-3,NA,NA,TRBV11-1,TGTGCCAGCAGCGTAGGACTTATCACAGATACGCAGTATTTT,CASSVGLITDTQYF
TRBJ2-7,NA,NA,TRBV6-6,TGTGCCAGCAGTCGGGACTTAGTGGAGCAGTACTTC,CASSRDLVEQYF